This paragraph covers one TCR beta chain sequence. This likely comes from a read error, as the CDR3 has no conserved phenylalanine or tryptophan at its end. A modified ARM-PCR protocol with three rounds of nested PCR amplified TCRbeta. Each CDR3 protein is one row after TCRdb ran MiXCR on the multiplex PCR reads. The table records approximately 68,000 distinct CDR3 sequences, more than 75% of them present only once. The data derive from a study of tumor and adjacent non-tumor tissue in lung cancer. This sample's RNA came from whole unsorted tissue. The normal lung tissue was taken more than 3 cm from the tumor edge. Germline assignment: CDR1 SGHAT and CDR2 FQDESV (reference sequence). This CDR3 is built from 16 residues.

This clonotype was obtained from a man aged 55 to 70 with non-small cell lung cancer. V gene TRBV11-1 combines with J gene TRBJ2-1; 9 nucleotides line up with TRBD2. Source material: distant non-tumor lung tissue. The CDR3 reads CASSPGTRGGYNKQFL. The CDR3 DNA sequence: TGTGCAAGCAGTCCAGGGACGCGGGGGGGATACAATAAGCAGTTCTTA.